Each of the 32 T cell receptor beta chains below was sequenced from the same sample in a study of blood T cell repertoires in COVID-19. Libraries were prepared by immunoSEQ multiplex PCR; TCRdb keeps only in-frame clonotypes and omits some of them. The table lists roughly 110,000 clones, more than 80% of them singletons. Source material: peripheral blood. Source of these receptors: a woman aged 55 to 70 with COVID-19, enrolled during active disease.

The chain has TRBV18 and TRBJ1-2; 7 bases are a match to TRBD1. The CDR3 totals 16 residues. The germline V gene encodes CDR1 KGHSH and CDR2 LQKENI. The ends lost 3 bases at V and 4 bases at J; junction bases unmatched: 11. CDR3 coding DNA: TGTGCCAGCTCACCTGAAAGTCTACAGGGGCCCTATGGCTACACCTTC. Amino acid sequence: CASSPESLQGPYGYTF. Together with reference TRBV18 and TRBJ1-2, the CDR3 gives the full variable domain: NAGVMQNPRHLVRRRGQEARLRCSPMKGHSHVYWYRQLPEEGLKFMVYLQKENIIDESGMPKERFSAEFPKEGPSILRIQQVVRGDSAAYFCASSPESLQGPYGYTFGSGTRLTVV.

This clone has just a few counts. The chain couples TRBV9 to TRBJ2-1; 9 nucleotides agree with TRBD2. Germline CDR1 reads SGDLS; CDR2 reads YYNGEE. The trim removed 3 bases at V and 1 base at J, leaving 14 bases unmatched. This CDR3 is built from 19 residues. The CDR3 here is CASSETGTSTQLSYNEQFF. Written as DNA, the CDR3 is TGTGCCAGCAGCGAAACCGGGACTAGCACTCAACTTTCCTACAATGAGCAGTTCTTC.

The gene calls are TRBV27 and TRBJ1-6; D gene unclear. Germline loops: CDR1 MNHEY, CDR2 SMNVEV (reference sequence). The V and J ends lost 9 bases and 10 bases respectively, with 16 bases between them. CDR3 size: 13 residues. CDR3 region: CASGEGPGSPLHF. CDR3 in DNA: TGTGCCAGTGGGGAGGGCCCGGGGTCACCCCTCCACTTT.

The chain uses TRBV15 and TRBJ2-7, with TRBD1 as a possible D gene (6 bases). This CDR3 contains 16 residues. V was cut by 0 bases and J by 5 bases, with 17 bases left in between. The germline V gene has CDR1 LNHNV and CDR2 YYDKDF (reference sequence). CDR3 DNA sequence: TGTGCCACCAGCAGAGATTCAACAGGGTCAGCCGACGAGCAGTACTTC. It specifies CATSRDSTGSADEQYF.

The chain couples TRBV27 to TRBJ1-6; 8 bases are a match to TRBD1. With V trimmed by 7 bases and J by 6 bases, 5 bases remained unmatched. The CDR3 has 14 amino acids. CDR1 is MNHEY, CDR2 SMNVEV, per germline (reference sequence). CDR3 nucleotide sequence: TGTGCCAGCAACTACCAGGGGGCTAATTCACCCCTCCACTTT. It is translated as CASNYQGANSPLHF.

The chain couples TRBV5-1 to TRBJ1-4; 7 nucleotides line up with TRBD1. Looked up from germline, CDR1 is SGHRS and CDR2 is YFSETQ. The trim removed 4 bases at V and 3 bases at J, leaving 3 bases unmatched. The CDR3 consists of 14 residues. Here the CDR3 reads CASSRGQPNEKLFF. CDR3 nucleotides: TGCGCCAGCAGCCGGGGACAGCCTAATGAAAAACTGTTTTTT.

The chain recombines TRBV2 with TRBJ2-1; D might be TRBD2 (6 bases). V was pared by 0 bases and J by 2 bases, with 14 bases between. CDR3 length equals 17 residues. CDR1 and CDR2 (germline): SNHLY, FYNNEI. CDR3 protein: CASSEAQVAVTYNEQFF. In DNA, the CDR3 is TGTGCCAGCAGTGAAGCGCAGGTAGCGGTTACCTACAATGAGCAGTTCTTC.

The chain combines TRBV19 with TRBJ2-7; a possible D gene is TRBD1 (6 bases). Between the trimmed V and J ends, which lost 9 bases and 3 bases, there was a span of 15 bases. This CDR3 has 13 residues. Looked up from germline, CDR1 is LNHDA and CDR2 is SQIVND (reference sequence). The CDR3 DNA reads TGTGCCAGCCGGACAGCGTTTAGCTACGAGCAGTACTTC. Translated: CASRTAFSYEQYF.

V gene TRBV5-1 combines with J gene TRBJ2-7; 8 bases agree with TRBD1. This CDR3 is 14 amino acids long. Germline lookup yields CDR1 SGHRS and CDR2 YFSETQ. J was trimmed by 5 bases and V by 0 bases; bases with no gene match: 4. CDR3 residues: CASSLVGQGDEQYF. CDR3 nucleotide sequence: TGCGCCAGCAGCTTGGTAGGACAGGGTGACGAGCAGTACTTC.

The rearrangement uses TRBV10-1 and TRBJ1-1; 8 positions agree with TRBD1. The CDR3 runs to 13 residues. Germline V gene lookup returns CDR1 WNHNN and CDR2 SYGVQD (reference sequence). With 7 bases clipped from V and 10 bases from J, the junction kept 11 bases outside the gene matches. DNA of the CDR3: TGCGCCAGCAATCTTGACAGGGGCTTGAGAGCTTTCTTT. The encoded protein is CASNLDRGLRAFF.

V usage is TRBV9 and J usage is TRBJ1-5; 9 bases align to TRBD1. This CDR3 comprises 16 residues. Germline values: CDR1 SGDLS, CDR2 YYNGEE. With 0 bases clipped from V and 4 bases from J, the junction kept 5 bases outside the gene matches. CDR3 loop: CASSVGAGTGNQPQHF. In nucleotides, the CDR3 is TGTGCCAGCAGCGTAGGAGCCGGGACAGGGAATCAGCCCCAGCATTTT.

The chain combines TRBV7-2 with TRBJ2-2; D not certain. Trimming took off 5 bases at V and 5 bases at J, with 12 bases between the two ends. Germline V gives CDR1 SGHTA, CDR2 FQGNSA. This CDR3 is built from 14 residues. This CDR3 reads CASSLNLQTGELFF. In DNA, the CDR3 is TGTGCCAGCAGCCTGAATCTTCAGACCGGGGAGCTGTTTTTT. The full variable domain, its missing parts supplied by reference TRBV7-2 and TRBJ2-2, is GAGVSQSPSNKVTEKGKDVELRCDPISGHTALYWYRQSLGQGLEFLIYFQGNSAPDKSGLPSDRFSAERTGGSVSTLTIQRTQQEDSAVYLCASSLNLQTGELFFGEGSRLTVL.

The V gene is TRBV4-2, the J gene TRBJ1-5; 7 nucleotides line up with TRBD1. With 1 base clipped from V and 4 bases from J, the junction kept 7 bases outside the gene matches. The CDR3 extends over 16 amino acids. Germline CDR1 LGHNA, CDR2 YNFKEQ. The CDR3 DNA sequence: TGTGCCAGCAGCCAAGTGACAGGGAATCGAAATCAGCCCCAGCATTTT. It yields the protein CASSQVTGNRNQPQHF.

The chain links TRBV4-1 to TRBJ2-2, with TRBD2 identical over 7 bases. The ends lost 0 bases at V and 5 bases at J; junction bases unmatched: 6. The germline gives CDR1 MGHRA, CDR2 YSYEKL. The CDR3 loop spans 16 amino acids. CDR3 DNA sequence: TGCGCCAGCAGCCAAGAGTTCCGGGGAGGGACCGGGGAGCTGTTTTTT. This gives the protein CASSQEFRGGTGELFF.

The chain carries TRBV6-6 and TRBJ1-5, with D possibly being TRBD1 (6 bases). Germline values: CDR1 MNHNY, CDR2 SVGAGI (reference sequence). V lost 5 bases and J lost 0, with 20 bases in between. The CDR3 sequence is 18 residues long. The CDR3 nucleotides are TGTGCCAGCAGTCCGGCGGGGGGGGGCTCTTATAGCAATCAGCCCCAGCATTTT. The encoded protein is CASSPAGGGSYSNQPQHF.

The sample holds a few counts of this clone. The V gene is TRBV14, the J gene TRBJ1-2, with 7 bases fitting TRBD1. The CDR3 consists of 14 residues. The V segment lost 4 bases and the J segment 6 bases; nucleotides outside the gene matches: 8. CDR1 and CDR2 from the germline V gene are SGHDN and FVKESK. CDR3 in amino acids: CASSPTGWINGYTF. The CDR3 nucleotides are TGTGCCAGCAGCCCGACAGGGTGGATAAATGGCTACACCTTC.

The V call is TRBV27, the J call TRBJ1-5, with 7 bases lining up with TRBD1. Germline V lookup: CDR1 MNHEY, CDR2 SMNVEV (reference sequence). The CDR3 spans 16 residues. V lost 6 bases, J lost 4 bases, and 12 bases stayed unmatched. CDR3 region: CASRSRGDSRNQPQHF. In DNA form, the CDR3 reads TGTGCCAGCAGATCTAGGGGGGACAGTAGAAATCAGCCCCAGCATTTT.

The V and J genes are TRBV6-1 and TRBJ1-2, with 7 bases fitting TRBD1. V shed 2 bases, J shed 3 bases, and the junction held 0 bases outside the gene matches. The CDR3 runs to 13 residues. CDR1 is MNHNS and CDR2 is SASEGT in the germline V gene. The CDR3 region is CASSEQGDYGYTF. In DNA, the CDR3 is TGTGCCAGCAGTGAACAGGGGGACTATGGCTACACCTTC.

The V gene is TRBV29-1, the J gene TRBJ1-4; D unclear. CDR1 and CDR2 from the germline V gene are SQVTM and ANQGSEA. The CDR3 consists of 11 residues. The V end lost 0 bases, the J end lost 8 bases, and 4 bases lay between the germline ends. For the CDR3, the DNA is TGCAGCGTTGAAGATCTGGAAAAACTGTTTTTT. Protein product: CSVEDLEKLFF. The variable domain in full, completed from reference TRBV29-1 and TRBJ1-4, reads SAVISQKPSRDICQRGTSLTIQCQVDSQVTMMFWYRQQPGQSLTLIATANQGSEATYESGFVIDKFPISRPNLTFSTLTVSNMSPEDSSIYLCSVEDLEKLFFGSGTQLSVL.

The CDR3 sequence: CASSGLRAGPYNEQFF. DNA of the CDR3: TGTGCCAGCAGTGGTCTGCGGGCAGGACCCTACAATGAGCAGTTCTTC. V gene TRBV25-1 combines with J gene TRBJ2-1, with a possible D match to TRBD2 (5 bases). V lost 4 bases and J lost 2, with 15 bases in between. The CDR3 contains 16 residues. Germline loops: CDR1 MGHDK, CDR2 SYGVNS.

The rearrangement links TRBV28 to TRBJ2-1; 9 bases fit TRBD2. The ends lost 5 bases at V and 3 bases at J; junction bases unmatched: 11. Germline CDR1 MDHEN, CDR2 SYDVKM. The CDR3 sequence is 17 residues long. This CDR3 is CASSPLGRGGSYNEQFF. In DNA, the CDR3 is TGTGCCAGCAGTCCCCTTGGGCGGGGGGGCAGCTACAATGAGCAGTTCTTC.

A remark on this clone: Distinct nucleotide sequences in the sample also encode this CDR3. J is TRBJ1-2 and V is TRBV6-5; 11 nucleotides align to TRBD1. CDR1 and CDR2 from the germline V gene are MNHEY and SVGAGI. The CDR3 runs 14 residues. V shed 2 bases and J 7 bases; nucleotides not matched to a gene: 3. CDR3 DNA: TGTGCCAGCAGTTACGGACAGGGGGCGCTTGGCTACACCTTC. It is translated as CASSYGQGALGYTF.

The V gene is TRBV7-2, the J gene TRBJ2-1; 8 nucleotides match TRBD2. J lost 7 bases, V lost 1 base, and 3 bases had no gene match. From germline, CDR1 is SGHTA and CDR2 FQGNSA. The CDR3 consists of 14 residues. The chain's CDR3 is CASSLVAGGNEQFF. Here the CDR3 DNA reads TGTGCCAGCAGCTTAGTCGCGGGGGGAAATGAGCAGTTCTTC.

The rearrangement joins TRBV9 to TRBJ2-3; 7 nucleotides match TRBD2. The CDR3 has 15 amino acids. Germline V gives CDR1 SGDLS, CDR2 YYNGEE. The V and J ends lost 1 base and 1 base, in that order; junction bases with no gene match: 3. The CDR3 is CASSVRAGGTDTQYF. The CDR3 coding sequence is TGTGCCAGCAGCGTACGGGCGGGGGGCACAGATACGCAGTATTTT.

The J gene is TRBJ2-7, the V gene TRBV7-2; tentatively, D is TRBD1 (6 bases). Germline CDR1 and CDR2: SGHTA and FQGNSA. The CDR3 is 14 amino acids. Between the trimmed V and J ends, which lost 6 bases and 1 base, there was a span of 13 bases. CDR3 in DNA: TGTGCCAGCAGGCTACGACAGGTGTCCTACGAGCAGTACTTC. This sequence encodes CASRLRQVSYEQYF.

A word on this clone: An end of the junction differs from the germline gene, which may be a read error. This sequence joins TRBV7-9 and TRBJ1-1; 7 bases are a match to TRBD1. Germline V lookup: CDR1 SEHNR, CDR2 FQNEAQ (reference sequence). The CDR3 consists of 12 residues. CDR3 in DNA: TGTGCCAGCAGCTTAGAAGACAGGGACTCTCCCTTT. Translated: CASSLEDRDSPF.

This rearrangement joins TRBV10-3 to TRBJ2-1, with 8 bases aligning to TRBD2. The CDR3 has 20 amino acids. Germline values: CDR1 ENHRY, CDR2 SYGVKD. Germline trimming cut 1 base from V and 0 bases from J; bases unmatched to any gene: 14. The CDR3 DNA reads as TGTGCCATCAGTGAGTTTAGCGGGGCAAAAACCGAGAGCTCCTACAATGAGCAGTTCTTC. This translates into CAISEFSGAKTESSYNEQFF.

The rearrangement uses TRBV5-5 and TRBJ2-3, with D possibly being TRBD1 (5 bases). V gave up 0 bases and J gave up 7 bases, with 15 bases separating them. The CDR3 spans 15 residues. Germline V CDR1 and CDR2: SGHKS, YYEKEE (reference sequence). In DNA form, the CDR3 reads TGTGCCAGCAGCTTGGCTGTGGGGCTGGGGTATACGCAGTATTTT. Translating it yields CASSLAVGLGYTQYF.

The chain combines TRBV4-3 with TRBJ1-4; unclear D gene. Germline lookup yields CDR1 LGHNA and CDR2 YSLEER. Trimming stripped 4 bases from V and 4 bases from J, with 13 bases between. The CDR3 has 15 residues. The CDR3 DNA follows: TGCGCCAGCAGCCGGCACGGGGAGTTTAATGAAAAACTGTTTTTT. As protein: CASSRHGEFNEKLFF.

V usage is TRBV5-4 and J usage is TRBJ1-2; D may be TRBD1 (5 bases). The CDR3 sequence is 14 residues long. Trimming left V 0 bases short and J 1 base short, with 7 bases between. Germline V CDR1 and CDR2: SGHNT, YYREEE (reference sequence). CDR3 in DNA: TGTGCCAGCAGCTTGGTCGGGGGTAACTATGGCTACACCTTC. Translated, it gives CASSLVGGNYGYTF.

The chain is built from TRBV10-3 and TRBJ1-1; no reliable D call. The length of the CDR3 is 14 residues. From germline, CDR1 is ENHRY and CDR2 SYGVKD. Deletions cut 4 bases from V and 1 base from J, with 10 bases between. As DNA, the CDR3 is TGTGCCATCAGTGGGAGGGCGGGGAACACTGAAGCTTTCTTT. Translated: CAISGRAGNTEAFF.

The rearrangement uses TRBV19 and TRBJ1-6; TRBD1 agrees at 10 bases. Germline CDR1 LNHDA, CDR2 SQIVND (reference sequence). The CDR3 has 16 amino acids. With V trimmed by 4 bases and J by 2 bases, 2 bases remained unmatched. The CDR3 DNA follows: TGTGCCAGTAGTACCGGGACAGGGGCCTATAATTCACCCCTCCACTTT. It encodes CASSTGTGAYNSPLHF.